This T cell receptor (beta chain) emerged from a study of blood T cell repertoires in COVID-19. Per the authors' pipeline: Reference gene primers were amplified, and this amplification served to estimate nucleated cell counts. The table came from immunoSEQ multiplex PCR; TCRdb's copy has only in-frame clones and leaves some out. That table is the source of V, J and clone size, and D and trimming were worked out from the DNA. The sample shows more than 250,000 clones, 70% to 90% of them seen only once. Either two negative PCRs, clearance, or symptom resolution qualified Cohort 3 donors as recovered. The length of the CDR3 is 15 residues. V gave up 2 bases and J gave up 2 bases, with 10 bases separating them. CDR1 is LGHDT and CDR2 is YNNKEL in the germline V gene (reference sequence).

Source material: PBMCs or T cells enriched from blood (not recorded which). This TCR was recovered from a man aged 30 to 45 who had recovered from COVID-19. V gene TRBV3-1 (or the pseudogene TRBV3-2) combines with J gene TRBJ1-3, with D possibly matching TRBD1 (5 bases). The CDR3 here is CASSQQGLTGNTIYF. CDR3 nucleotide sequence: TGTGCCAGCAGCCAACAGGGACTTACTGGAAACACCATATATTTT.